This TCR beta chain stems from a study of T cells in Graves' hyperthyroidism and ophthalmopathy. Germline V lookup: CDR1 MNHEY, CDR2 SMNVEV (reference sequence). The CDR3 runs 13 residues. Trimming removed 4 bases from V and 5 bases from J, with 8 bases in between. Amplification of TCR beta CDR3 regions used RNA as the template. The HTBI primer set served for first-round RT-PCR of the TCR CDR3. TCRdb itself ran the multiplex PCR reads through MiXCR, one entry per CDR3 protein. Among nearly 750,000 distinct CDR3 sequences, 30% to 40% were seen once, and the ten largest hold more than 25%. When ophthalmopathy did not progress within 18 months, Graves' hyperthyroidism was considered stable. Each diagnosis drew on symptoms, thyroxine, TRAb, thyroid ultrasound and orbital computed tomography findings. Source material for PBMCs was more than 9.5 ml fresh peripheral blood. Study conclusions and caveats: A median around 5.9 months before onset, the model predicted ophthalmopathy.

Concerning this clonotype itself: Its antigen is unknown.

The sequenced sample consisted of blood. This chain connects TRBV27 to TRBJ2-2; unclear D gene. The sequence was obtained from a woman in her 40s with Graves' hyperthyroidism. The chain's CDR3 is CASSWTVTGELFF. DNA of the CDR3: TGTGCCAGCAGTTGGACCGTGACCGGGGAGCTGTTTTTT.